This TCR beta chain derives from a study of blood T cell repertoires in COVID-19 (TCRdb year 2020). With regard to the full study: Collaborator samples came from the United States, Italy and Spain and covered acute and convalescent phases of COVID-19. The material from the prospective study consisted of cDNA or gDNA derived from T cells, B-cell-depleted T cells, or PBMCs. Deeply sampled blood TCRbeta repertoires from subjects exposed to, actively infected with, or recovered from COVID-19 were included in the dataset. A freely available public database, intended as a resource for researchers studying the immune response to SARS-CoV-2, is where the repertoires were released. Samples were obtained from the ongoing ImmuneRACE study (first 160 participants) and from some 1,200 subjects provided by 6 global collaborators. The sample metadata nearly always contained a de-identified subject ID, COVID-19 status, age in years and sex. Where HLA class I and class II types were available, the types were taken from metadata supplied by the sample provider, not from assay-based typing.

Whole blood was collected in K2EDTA tubes by collaborating institutions according to the institutions' own protocols. For TCRbeta analysis, collaborators shipped samples as frozen whole blood, isolated PBMCs, or DNA extracted from either of those sample types. As to this clone: Its antigen remains undetermined. Base qualities are not at hand, and no much larger clone is one base apart.

The CDR3 contains 12 residues, cysteine and phenylalanine counted. The retained sequence is limited to the CDR3, 36 bases, with the frame set at the first base. V and J lose 5 bases and 2 bases, and a span of 9 bases separates them. Based on the germline V gene, the CDR1 and CDR2 sequences are SQVTM and ANQGSEA. Overall study results and their limits: The amount of clinical and demographic metadata varied by source and participant and was provided uncurated.

TCRbeta CDR3 regions were amplified from genomic DNA by means of the immunoSEQ Assay, a bias-controlled multiplex PCR. Per the authors' processing: Nucleated cell counts per sample were estimated from amplification of reference gene primers within the assay. To quantify the absolute abundance of each unique TCRbeta CDR3 rearrangement, sequence reads were collapsed and filtered. Productive Simpson clonality was computed per sample as the square root of Simpson's diversity index over productive rearrangements. Not all clones reach the TCRdb copy of this immuneACCESS table, which keeps in-frame sequences only. Checked studies attribute under half of the gap to unresolved V genes and leave the rest unexplained. The V and J calls and clone size are taken from that table; D and trimming were inferred from the DNA. A total of tens of thousands of clones appear in this sample, 65% to 85% of them only once. Together, the top ten hold approximately 28% of the sample.

Recombination connected TRBV29-1 to TRBJ2-5, with TRBD1 as a weak D call on 5 bases. This TCR derives from a woman older than 75 with acute or convalescent COVID-19. Sequencing was carried out using peripheral blood. CDR3 reads: CSVLGHQETQYF. The DNA sequence reads TGCAGCGTTTTAGGACATCAAGAGACCCAGTACTTC.